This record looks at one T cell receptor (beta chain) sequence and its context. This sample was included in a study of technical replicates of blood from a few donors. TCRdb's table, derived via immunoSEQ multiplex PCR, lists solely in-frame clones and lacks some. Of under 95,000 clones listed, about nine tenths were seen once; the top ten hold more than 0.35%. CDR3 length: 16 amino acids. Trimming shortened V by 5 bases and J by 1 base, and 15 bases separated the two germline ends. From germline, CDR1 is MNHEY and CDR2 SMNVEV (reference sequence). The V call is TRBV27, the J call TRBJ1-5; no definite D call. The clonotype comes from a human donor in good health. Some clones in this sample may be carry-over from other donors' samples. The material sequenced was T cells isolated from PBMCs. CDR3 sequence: CASSPRTGMSNQPQHF. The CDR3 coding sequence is TGTGCCAGCAGTCCCAGGACGGGGATGAGCAATCAGCCCCAGCATTTT.